This is a list of T cell receptor beta chains from one sample in a study of lymphopenia after photon versus proton radiotherapy. Only in-frame clones appear in the TCRdb table, and some are missing; sequencing was by immunoSEQ multiplex PCR. The data contain around 53,000 clones, approximately 82% of them seen just once; the ten biggest clones take up 29%. The specimen comprised peripheral blood, sampled from a patient treated with photon-based radiotherapy. The source of these receptors is a man aged 45-65 years with gastric cancer. CDR3s include the opening cysteine and the closing phenylalanine or tryptophan. The D gene is left open where the match is weak. Size values are once, few and many counts, or a class for expanded clones, and some rows have none.

size: -
J: TRBJ1-1
V: TRBV5-1
D: -
DNA: TGCGCCAGCAGCTCCGGACTGTTGAACACTGAAGCTTTCTTT
CDR3: CASSSGLLNTEAFF

size: -
J: TRBJ1-1
V: TRBV2
D: -
DNA: TGTGCCAGCGAAGTGGGTCGTTTGAACACTGAAGCTTTCTTT
CDR3: CASEVGRLNTEAFF

size: -
J: TRBJ1-1
V: TRBV18
D: -
DNA: TGTGCCAGCTCACTTCGACAGAAAGAGAACACTGAAGCTTTCTTT
CDR3: CASSLRQKENTEAFF

size: -
J: TRBJ2-7
V: TRBV2
D: -
DNA: TGTGCCAGCAGTGAGGGTTTCGGATCCTACGAGCAGTACTTC
CDR3: CASSEGFGSYEQYF

size: -
J: TRBJ1-1
V: TRBV7-9
D: -
DNA: TGTGCCAGCAGCTTAGCCGACGGTGAAGCTTTCTTT
CDR3: CASSLADGEAFF

size: -
J: TRBJ1-2
V: TRBV5-5
D: -
DNA: TGTGCCAGCAGCTTGGCTGGGGGGACTAACTATGGCTACACCTTC
CDR3: CASSLAGGTNYGYTF

size: -
J: TRBJ2-7
V: TRBV19
D: -
DNA: TGTGCCAGTAGTAACCGACAGGGCGGAGCGGGAGTCTCCTACGAGCAGTACTTC
CDR3: CASSNRQGGAGVSYEQYF

size: -
J: TRBJ1-2
V: TRBV7-2
D: TRBD1
DNA: TGTGCCAGCAGCTCTCAGGGGGCAGCAGGTGGCTACACCTTC
CDR3: CASSSQGAAGGYTF

size: -
J: TRBJ1-2
V: TRBV6-1
D: -
DNA: TGTGCCAGCAGTGAAGATAGGGCCTATGGCTACACCTTC
CDR3: CASSEDRAYGYTF

size: -
J: TRBJ2-1
V: TRBV12-2
D: -
DNA: TGTGCAAGTCGCTTGGTCAGACTAGCGGGAGATAATGAGCAGTTCTTC
CDR3: CASRLVRLAGDNEQFF

size: -
J: TRBJ2-7
V: TRBV6-1
D: -
DNA: TGTGCCAGCAGTGGTGCCGTAGGTCTTTACGAGCAGTACTTC
CDR3: CASSGAVGLYEQYF

size: -
J: TRBJ2-1
V: TRBV5-5
D: -
DNA: TGTGCCAGCAGCAATCGGGACGTTTTCCAGACAACGGGGGAGCAGTTCTTC
CDR3: CASSNRDVFQTTGEQFF

size: -
J: TRBJ2-1
V: TRBV5-8
D: -
DNA: TGTGCCAGCAGCTTTTTTCGCGGAAACTCCTACAATGAGCAGTTCTTC
CDR3: CASSFFRGNSYNEQFF

size: -
J: TRBJ2-3
V: TRBV5-4
D: -
DNA: TGTGCCAGCAGCTATTCTCAGAGGGACACAGATACGCAGTATTTT
CDR3: CASSYSQRDTDTQYF

size: -
J: TRBJ1-2
V: TRBV5-6
D: -
DNA: TGTGCCAGCAGCCTCCCGTCCAGGGTGAGGTATGGCTACACCTTC
CDR3: CASSLPSRVRYGYTF

size: -
J: TRBJ2-5
V: TRBV18
D: -
DNA: TGTGCCAGCTCACCAGGGAGTAAAGGAGAGACCCAGTACTTC
CDR3: CASSPGSKGETQYF

size: -
J: TRBJ2-5
V: TRBV18
D: -
DNA: TGTGCCAGCTCGGCCCGACTTACACGAGAGACCCAGTACTTC
CDR3: CASSARLTRETQYF

size: -
J: TRBJ2-7
V: TRBV11-1
D: -
DNA: TGTGCCAGCAGCTTAAAGGGGAGCGAGCAGTACTTC
CDR3: CASSLKGSEQYF

size: -
J: TRBJ1-5
V: TRBV5-1
D: -
DNA: TGCGCCAGCAGCTTGGGACAATTTAATCAGCCCCAGCATTTT
CDR3: CASSLGQFNQPQHF

size: once
J: TRBJ1-5
V: TRBV10-3
D: -
DNA: TGTGCCATCAGCCCCAGACAGGAGCGGGGCAATCAGCCCCAGCATTTT
CDR3: CAISPRQERGNQPQHF

size: -
J: TRBJ2-1
V: TRBV6-5
D: TRBD1
DNA: TGTGCCAGCAGTGGAGGGACAGGGGCCTACAATGAGCAGTTCTTC
CDR3: CASSGGTGAYNEQFF

size: -
J: TRBJ2-1
V: TRBV29-1
D: TRBD1
DNA: TGCAGCAGCCCAGGGGGTGGCAATGAGCAGTTCTTC
CDR3: CSSPGGGNEQFF

size: -
J: TRBJ2-2
V: TRBV9
D: TRBD2
DNA: TGTGCCAGCAGCCCCGTAGCGGGGTACACCGGGGAGCTGTTTTTT
CDR3: CASSPVAGYTGELFF

size: -
J: TRBJ1-2
V: TRBV30
D: -
DNA: TGTGCCTGGAGTGTCCCGGGAGCCTCCACTCCGGGCTATGGCTACACCTTC
CDR3: CAWSVPGASTPGYGYTF

size: few
J: TRBJ2-3
V: TRBV28
D: TRBD1
DNA: TGTGCCAGCAGACCGGGACAGCCCTTCACAGATACGCAGTATTTT
CDR3: CASRPGQPFTDTQYF

size: -
J: TRBJ2-1
V: TRBV27
D: -
DNA: TGTGCCAGCAGTTTATTTTCAGGGGTAAAAGACAAAGAGCAGTTCTTC
CDR3: CASSLFSGVKDKEQFF

size: -
J: TRBJ1-2
V: TRBV19
D: TRBD1
DNA: TGTGCCAGTAGGGACAGGGCTGGCTACACCTTC
CDR3: CASRDRAGYTF

size: -
J: TRBJ1-2
V: TRBV7-9
D: -
DNA: TGTGCCAGCAGCACTGAGGGGGGACGGAGCTATGGCTACACCTTC
CDR3: CASSTEGGRSYGYTF

size: -
J: TRBJ2-7
V: TRBV28
D: -
DNA: TGTGCCAGCACTGGGCGGGGCACCTCCTACGAGCAGTACTTC
CDR3: CASTGRGTSYEQYF

size: -
J: TRBJ2-7
V: TRBV5-1
D: -
DNA: TGCGCCAGCAGCCCCGGGTCTGCCTACGAGCAGTACTTC
CDR3: CASSPGSAYEQYF

size: -
J: TRBJ2-3
V: TRBV29-1
D: TRBD2
DNA: TGCAGCGTTGCCGTTGGACTGGGACTAGCGGAGGGTAGCACAGATACGCAGTATTTT
CDR3: CSVAVGLGLAEGSTDTQYF